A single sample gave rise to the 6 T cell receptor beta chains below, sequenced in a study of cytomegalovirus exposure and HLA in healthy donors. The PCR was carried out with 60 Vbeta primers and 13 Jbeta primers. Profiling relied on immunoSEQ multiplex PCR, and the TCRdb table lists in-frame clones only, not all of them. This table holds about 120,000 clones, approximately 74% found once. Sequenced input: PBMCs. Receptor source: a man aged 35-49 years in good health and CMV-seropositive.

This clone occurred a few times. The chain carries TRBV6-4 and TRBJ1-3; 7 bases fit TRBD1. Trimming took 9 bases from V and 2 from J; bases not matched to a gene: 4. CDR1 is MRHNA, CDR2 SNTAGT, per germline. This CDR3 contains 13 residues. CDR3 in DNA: TGTGCCAGGAGACAGGGACCTGGAAACACCATATATTTT. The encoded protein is CARRQGPGNTIYF.

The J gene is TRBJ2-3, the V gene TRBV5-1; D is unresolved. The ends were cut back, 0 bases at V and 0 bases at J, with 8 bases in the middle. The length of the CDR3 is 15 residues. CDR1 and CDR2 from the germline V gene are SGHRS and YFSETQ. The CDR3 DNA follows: TGCGCCAGCAGCTTGGATGGCAGAAGCACAGATACGCAGTATTTT. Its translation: CASSLDGRSTDTQYF.

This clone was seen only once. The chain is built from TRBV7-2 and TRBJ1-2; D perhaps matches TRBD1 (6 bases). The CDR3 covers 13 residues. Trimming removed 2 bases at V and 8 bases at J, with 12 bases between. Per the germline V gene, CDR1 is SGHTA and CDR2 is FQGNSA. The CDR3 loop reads CASSLRRQGGYTF. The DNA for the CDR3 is TGTGCCAGCAGCTTACGTCGGCAGGGGGGCTACACCTTC.

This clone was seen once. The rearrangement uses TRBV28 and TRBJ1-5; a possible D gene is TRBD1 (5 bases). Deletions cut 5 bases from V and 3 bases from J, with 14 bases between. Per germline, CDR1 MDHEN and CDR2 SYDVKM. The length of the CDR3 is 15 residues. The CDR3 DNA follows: TGTGCCAGCAGTCTGAACGGGGGGAACAATCAGCCCCAGCATTTT. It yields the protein CASSLNGGNNQPQHF. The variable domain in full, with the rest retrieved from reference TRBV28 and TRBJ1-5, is DVKVTQSSRYLVKRTGEKVFLECVQDMDHENMFWYRQDPGLGLRLIYFSYDVKMKEKGDIPEGYSVSREKKERFSLILESASTNQTSMYLCASSLNGGNNQPQHFGDGTRLSIL.

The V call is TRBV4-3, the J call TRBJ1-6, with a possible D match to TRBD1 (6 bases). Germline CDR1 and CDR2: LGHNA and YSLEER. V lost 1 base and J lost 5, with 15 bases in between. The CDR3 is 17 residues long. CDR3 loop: CASSQVSGGSNNSPLHF. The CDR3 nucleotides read TGCGCCAGCAGCCAAGTCTCTGGGGGCTCGAATAATTCACCCCTCCACTTT.

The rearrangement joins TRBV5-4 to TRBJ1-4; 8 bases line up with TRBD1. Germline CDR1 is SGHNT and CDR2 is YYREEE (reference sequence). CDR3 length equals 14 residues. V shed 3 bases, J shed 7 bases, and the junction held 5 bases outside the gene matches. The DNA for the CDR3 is TGTGCCAGCAGCTCCCAGGGGGCTGGTGAAAAACTGTTTTTT. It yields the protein CASSSQGAGEKLFF.